The present entry profiles one T cell receptor beta chain with its context. Its antigen is still unknown. This record belongs to a study of T cell repertoires in cytomegalovirus infection. Overall study context: The authors relied on CMV epitopes, both recently identified HLA-C-restricted and well-studied HLA-B-restricted. Public TCR beta signatures provided an indication of both CMV infection and a matching HLA type. Broader study findings: Adding up the frequency of public TCR beta families identified people who carried CMV plus the relevant HLA.

The germline CDR1 and CDR2 sequences are SQVTM and ANQGSEA. This CDR3 has 12 residues. Between the trimmed V and J ends, which lost 7 bases and 3 bases, there was a span of 13 bases. TCRdb used MiXCR to reprocess the reads, holding one entry per CDR3 protein. The sample lists a few hundred thousand distinct CDR3 sequences; under 45% were seen once. This sequence joins TRBV29-1 and TRBJ2-7; D remains unclear. Specimen: cultured PBMCs, collected from culture after CMV antigen stimulation. This clonotype originated in a human donor in good health (CMV status not recorded). Some clones in this sample may be carry-over from other donors' samples. The CDR3 nucleotides read TGCAGCGCCCGAATCCTCGGCTACGAGCAGTACTTC. Its protein is CSARILGYEQYF.